The 6 T cell receptor beta chains below come from one sample, sequenced in a study of long-term antiretroviral therapy in people with HIV. At survey level, the immunoSEQ assay was run in its v3.0 version. Method: immunoSEQ multiplex PCR; TCRdb's copy keeps in-frame clones and lacks some. The sample consists of 29,000 or so clones, about 93% of them appearing once. The source was unsorted PBMCs, collected around 6.5 years after starting antiretroviral therapy. Receptor source: a woman between 35 and 50 years old with HIV.

V and J are TRBV5-1 and TRBJ2-5; D gene unclear. V was cut by 0 bases and J by 3 bases, with 12 bases left in between. Germline CDR1 is SGHRS and CDR2 is YFSETQ. This CDR3 has 15 residues. CDR3 loop: CASSLANANEETQYF. The CDR3, as DNA: TGCGCCAGCAGCTTGGCCAATGCTAACGAAGAGACCCAGTACTTC.

The J gene is TRBJ2-1, the V gene TRBV13, with 8 bases lining up with TRBD1. CDR1 and CDR2 from the germline V gene are PRHDT and FYEKMQ (reference sequence). The V segment lost 5 bases and the J segment 10 bases; nucleotides outside the gene matches: 13. This CDR3 has 15 amino acids. The CDR3: CASSVGQGTYYEQFF. As DNA, the CDR3 is TGTGCCAGCAGCGTCGGACAGGGCACCTATTACGAGCAGTTCTTC.

The chain carries TRBV7-2 and TRBJ2-7, with 14 nucleotides matching TRBD2. This CDR3 has 17 amino acids. V dropped 0 bases and J dropped 2; count of bases not matched to a gene: 3. Per the germline V gene, CDR1 is SGHTA and CDR2 is FQGNSA. Here the CDR3 reads CASSLAQGLAGAYEQYF. In DNA form, the CDR3 reads TGTGCCAGCAGCTTAGCCCAGGGACTAGCGGGGGCCTACGAGCAGTACTTC.

This clone has just one count. CDR3 DNA: TGTGCCAGCACCGCGGGGGGGGCGCGAGGAAACACCATATATTTT. Translation: CASTAGGARGNTIYF. V gene TRBV25-1 combines with J gene TRBJ1-3; maybe TRBD1 (6 bases). This CDR3 has 15 residues. Germline-derived CDR1 and CDR2 are MGHDK and SYGVNS. V lost 7 bases to trimming and J lost 4 bases, with 17 bases between them.

The chain has TRBV4-1 and TRBJ1-2; 8 bases map to TRBD1. Germline CDR1 and CDR2: MGHRA and YSYEKL. Germline trimming cut 0 bases from V and 5 bases from J; bases unmatched to any gene: 5. The CDR3 consists of 15 residues. CDR3 bases: TGCGCCAGCAGCCAAGACCTGGACAGGGCTTATGGCTACACCTTC. The encoded protein is CASSQDLDRAYGYTF.

The V call is TRBV2, the J call TRBJ1-2; tentative D call: TRBD1 (6 bases). CDR3 size: 14 residues. The V gene lost 3 bases and the J gene lost 4 bases, with 12 bases spanning the gap. The germline CDR1 and CDR2 sequences are SNHLY and FYNNEI. Here the CDR3 reads CASSEAGVGYGYTF. CDR3 DNA: TGTGCCAGCAGTGAGGCAGGGGTAGGCTATGGCTACACCTTC.